The sequence of this TCR beta chain was determined in a study of cytomegalovirus exposure and HLA in healthy donors. General observations from the study: Most TCR sequences were rare, but some public TCRs occurred in many donors.

About this clone itself: Its antigen remains unknown.

TCRdb's copy holds only in-frame clones and misses some; the assay was immunoSEQ multiplex PCR. This sample has 150,000 or so clones, with 85% to 90% found just once. From germline, CDR1 is KGHSH and CDR2 LQKENI. After removal of 0 bases from V and 3 bases from J, the junction contained 4 bases not matched to a gene. The CDR3 covers 15 residues. The source is a woman aged 25 to 45 in good health and CMV-seropositive. The gene calls are TRBV18 and TRBJ2-7, with 8 bases that match TRBD1. The sequencing input was PBMCs. The DNA of the CDR3 is TGTGCCAGCTCACCACCCAGGGGGCAACTCTACGAGCAGTACTTC. This codes for CASSPPRGQLYEQYF. Together with reference TRBV18 and TRBJ2-7, the CDR3 gives the full variable domain: NAGVMQNPRHLVRRRGQEARLRCSPMKGHSHVYWYRQLPEEGLKFMVYLQKENIIDESGMPKERFSAEFPKEGPSILRIQQVVRGDSAAYFCASSPPRGQLYEQYFGPGTRLTVT.